The 14 T cell receptor beta chains reported below all come from one sample, sequenced in a study of a mutant IDH1 vaccine in newly diagnosed glioma. Their specific antigens are unknown. The assay was immunoSEQ multiplex PCR, and TCRdb's table has in-frame clones only and misses some. Seen here are around 60,000 clones, more than 80% observed once, and the top ten hold 5% to 7%. Indicated time point: week 35, safety follow-up. The content of each vaccine dose was 300 ug of mutant IDH1 20-mer peptide, and topical imiquimod accompanied it. Source: PBMCs, taken from a glioma patient whose treatment included an IDH1 peptide vaccine. The receptors derive from a man between 40 and 49 years old with glioma.

This CDR3 reads CASRGPWSGQGGDTQYF. The CDR3 region has the DNA TGTGCCAGCAGGGGACCCTGGTCAGGCCAAGGGGGGGATACGCAGTATTTT. The chain couples TRBV2 to TRBJ2-3, with D perhaps TRBD1 or TRBD2 (6 bases each). Germline V gene data show CDR1 as SNHLY and CDR2 as FYNNEI. The CDR3 has 17 amino acids. The germline V and J ends were trimmed by 6 bases and 6 bases, with 25 bases remaining between them.

Regarding this clone: This sample also contains other DNA sequences that code for the same CDR3. The V and J genes are TRBV18 and TRBJ2-5; the D is unclear. The V gene lost 3 bases and the J gene lost 3 bases, with 2 bases spanning the gap. In germline, CDR1 is KGHSH, CDR2 LQKENI. This CDR3 region has 11 residues. The chain's CDR3 is CASSPEETQYF. DNA of the CDR3: TGTGCCAGCTCACCCGAAGAGACCCAGTACTTC. Combining the CDR3 with reference TRBV18 and TRBJ2-5 gives the whole variable domain NAGVMQNPRHLVRRRGQEARLRCSPMKGHSHVYWYRQLPEEGLKFMVYLQKENIIDESGMPKERFSAEFPKEGPSILRIQQVVRGDSAAYFCASSPEETQYFGPGTRLLVL.

The V call is TRBV30, the J call TRBJ2-2; 8 bases agree with TRBD2. J lost 2 bases, V lost 3 bases, and 2 bases had no gene match. This CDR3 has 14 residues. Germline CDR1 is GTSNPN and CDR2 is SVGIG (reference sequence). For the CDR3, the DNA is TGTGCCTGGAGCGGGGGGGCAAACACCGGGGAGCTGTTTTTT. Protein: CAWSGGANTGELFF. The full variable domain, rest sourced from reference TRBV30 and TRBJ2-2, is SQTIHQWPATLVQPVGSPLSLECTVEGTSNPNLYWYRQAAGRGLQLLFYSVGIGQISSEVPQNLSASRPQDRQFILSSKKLLLSDSGFYLCAWSGGANTGELFFGEGSRLTVL.

The gene calls are TRBV7-9 and TRBJ1-5; D is uncertain. The CDR3 extends over 14 amino acids. Trimming removed 3 bases at V and 5 bases at J, with 11 bases between. Germline assignment: CDR1 SEHNR and CDR2 FQNEAQ (reference sequence). CDR3 sequence reads: CASSLDGSDQPQHF. CDR3 DNA: TGTGCCAGCAGCTTGGACGGGAGTGATCAGCCCCAGCATTTT.

This chain joins TRBV9 and TRBJ1-6, with D uncertain. Deletions cut 0 bases from V and 0 bases from J, with 7 bases between. CDR1 is SGDLS, CDR2 YYNGEE, per germline. The CDR3 totals 16 residues. In DNA, the CDR3 is TGTGCCAGCAGCGTAGATCCGGGCTCCTATAATTCACCCCTCCACTTT. This codes for CASSVDPGSYNSPLHF.

The rearrangement uses TRBV7-2 and TRBJ1-1; D unclear. The CDR3 spans 13 residues. V lost 5 bases and J 3 bases, leaving 10 bases between the germline ends. Germline CDR1 SGHTA, CDR2 FQGNSA. The CDR3 region has the DNA TGTGCCAGCAGCCCCCTCGGGTACACTGAAGCTTTCTTT. Encoded protein: CASSPLGYTEAFF.

As regards this clone: The sample holds other DNA sequences that translate to the same CDR3. V and J are TRBV7-2 and TRBJ2-5; a weak D match, TRBD1 (6 bases). The germline V and J ends were trimmed by 5 bases and 2 bases, with 12 bases remaining between them. This CDR3 is 14 amino acids long. Germline lookup yields CDR1 SGHTA and CDR2 FQGNSA. The CDR3 DNA reads as TGTGCCAGCAGCCTAACCGGACAGCAAGAGACCCAGTACTTC. Translating it yields CASSLTGQQETQYF.

This clone was seen only once. This rearrangement joins TRBV28 to TRBJ2-6; D is unclear. The CDR3 extends over 15 amino acids. CDR1 MDHEN and CDR2 SYDVKM come from the germline V gene. V was cut by 8 bases and J by 0 bases, with 11 bases left in between. The CDR3 nucleotides read TGTGCCAGCTGCGTAGCCCGCTCTGGGGCCAACGTCCTGACTTTC. Translating it yields CASCVARSGANVLTF.

The chain combines TRBV7-2 with TRBJ1-5; perhaps TRBD1 as D (6 bases). The V end was cut by 1 base, the J end by 9 bases, with 13 bases between. The CDR3 runs 14 residues. Germline V gives CDR1 SGHTA, CDR2 FQGNSA. The CDR3 here is CASSLEDRRAPQHF. In DNA form, the CDR3 reads TGTGCCAGCAGCTTAGAGGACAGAAGGGCGCCCCAGCATTTT. The whole variable domain, filled in from reference TRBV7-2 and TRBJ1-5, reads GAGVSQSPSNKVTEKGKDVELRCDPISGHTALYWYRQSLGQGLEFLIYFQGNSAPDKSGLPSDRFSAERTGGSVSTLTIQRTQQEDSAVYLCASSLEDRRAPQHFGDGTRLSIL.

The chain employs TRBV5-6 and TRBJ2-2; 7 bases map to TRBD1. The CDR3 runs 16 residues. With 1 base clipped from V and 2 bases from J, the junction kept 5 bases outside the gene matches. Germline values: CDR1 SGHDT, CDR2 YYEEEE. As DNA, the CDR3 is TGTGCCAGCAGCTTGCCACAGGGGCTCAACACCGGGGAGCTGTTTTTT. It is translated as CASSLPQGLNTGELFF.

This clone came up many times. The J gene is TRBJ1-2, the V gene TRBV19; perhaps TRBD1 as D (5 bases). CDR3 length: 15 amino acids. Trimming took 1 base from V and 8 from J, leaving 17 bases between them. The germline V gene encodes CDR1 LNHDA and CDR2 SQIVND (reference sequence). The CDR3 DNA reads TGTGCCAGTAGTATAGGGGGACCTCCCGGGGAAGGCTACACCTTC. Translating it yields CASSIGGPPGEGYTF.

This CDR3 is CAISQDRGAETQYF. The CDR3 region has the DNA TGTGCCATCAGTCAGGACAGAGGGGCGGAGACCCAGTACTTC. The V gene is TRBV10-3, the J gene TRBJ2-5; possible D gene TRBD1, 6 bases. The CDR3 extends over 14 amino acids. Germline V gives CDR1 ENHRY, CDR2 SYGVKD. V was pared by 5 bases and J by 5 bases, with 15 bases between.

As to this clone: This sample includes further DNA sequences coding for the same CDR3. The chain links TRBV29-1 to TRBJ1-2; 9 nucleotides agree with TRBD1. CDR1 is SQVTM and CDR2 is ANQGSEA in the germline V gene. After removal of 4 bases from V and 5 bases from J, the junction contained 2 bases not matched to a gene. This CDR3 is 12 amino acids long. The CDR3 coding sequence is TGCAGCGTTGTGACAGGGGGATATGGCTACACCTTC. Translation: CSVVTGGYGYTF.

The CDR3 coding sequence is TGTGCCACCAGCAGAGCCCAATCTCGCTCCTACAATGAGCAGTTCTTC. Encoded protein: CATSRAQSRSYNEQFF. The chain is built from TRBV15 and TRBJ2-1; no clear D. V dropped 1 base and J dropped 0 bases, with 10 bases sitting between them. Germline assignment: CDR1 LNHNV and CDR2 YYDKDF (reference sequence). The CDR3 contains 16 residues.